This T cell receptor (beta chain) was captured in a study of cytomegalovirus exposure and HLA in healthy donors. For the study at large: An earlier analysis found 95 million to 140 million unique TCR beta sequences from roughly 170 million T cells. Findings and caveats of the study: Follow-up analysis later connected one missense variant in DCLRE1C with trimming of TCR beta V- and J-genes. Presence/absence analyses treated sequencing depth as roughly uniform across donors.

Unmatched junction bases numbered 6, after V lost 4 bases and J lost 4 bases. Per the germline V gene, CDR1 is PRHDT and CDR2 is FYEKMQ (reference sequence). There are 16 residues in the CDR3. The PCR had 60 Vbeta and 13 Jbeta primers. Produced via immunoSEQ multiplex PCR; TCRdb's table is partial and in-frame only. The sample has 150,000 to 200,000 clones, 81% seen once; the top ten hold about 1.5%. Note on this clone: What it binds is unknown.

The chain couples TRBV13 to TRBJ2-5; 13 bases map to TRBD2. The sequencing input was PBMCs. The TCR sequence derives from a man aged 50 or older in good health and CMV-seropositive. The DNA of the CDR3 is TGTGCCAGCAGCTCCTGGACTAGCGGGAGAGGAGAGACCCAGTACTTC. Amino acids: CASSSWTSGRGETQYF.